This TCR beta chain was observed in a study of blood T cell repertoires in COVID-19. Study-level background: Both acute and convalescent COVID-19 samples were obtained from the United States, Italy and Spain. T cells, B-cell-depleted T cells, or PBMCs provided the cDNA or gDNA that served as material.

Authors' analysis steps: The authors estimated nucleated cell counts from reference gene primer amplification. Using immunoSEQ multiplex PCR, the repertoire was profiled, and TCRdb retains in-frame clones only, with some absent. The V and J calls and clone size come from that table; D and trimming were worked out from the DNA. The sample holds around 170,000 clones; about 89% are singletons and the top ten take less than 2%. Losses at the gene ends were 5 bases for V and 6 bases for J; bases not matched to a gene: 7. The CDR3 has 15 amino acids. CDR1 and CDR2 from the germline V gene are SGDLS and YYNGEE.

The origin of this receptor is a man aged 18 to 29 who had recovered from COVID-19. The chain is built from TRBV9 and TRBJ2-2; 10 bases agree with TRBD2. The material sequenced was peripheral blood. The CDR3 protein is CASRPLAGGPGELFF. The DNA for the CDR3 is TGTGCCAGCAGACCCTTAGCGGGAGGACCCGGGGAGCTGTTTTTT.